This T cell receptor (beta chain) is from a study of OX40 agonist ivuxolimab in advanced cancers. Study overall: Patients with prior anti-PD-1, anti-PD-L1 or anti-CTLA-4 therapy were eligible; 40% had some. General study points: In a subset of nonresponders, normalized T-cell clonal expansion was also low. More expanded clones were seen, on average, in CD8+ T cells than in CD4+.

Samples were taken at baseline and on day 1 of cycles 4 and 7. Germline V lookup: CDR1 SGDLS, CDR2 YYNGEE. CDR3 size: 15 residues. Trimming pared 2 bases from V and 0 bases from J, leaving 10 bases between. The protocol was immunoSEQ multiplex PCR, while the TCRdb copy is restricted to in-frame clones and leaves out a portion. In the table there are tens of thousands of clones, 75% to 90% of which are singletons. Concerning this clone itself: Its antigen is not known.

The gene calls are TRBV9 and TRBJ2-3; D call uncertain. The TCR sequence derives from an adult with an advanced solid tumor such as melanoma, head and neck, liver or kidney cancer. This sample comprised CD4+ or CD8+ T cells sorted from blood, obtained in a trial of the OX40 agonist ivuxolimab. The CDR3 sequence: CASSVGATSTDTQYF. CDR3 in DNA: TGTGCCAGCAGCGTTGGCGCAACTAGCACAGATACGCAGTATTTT.